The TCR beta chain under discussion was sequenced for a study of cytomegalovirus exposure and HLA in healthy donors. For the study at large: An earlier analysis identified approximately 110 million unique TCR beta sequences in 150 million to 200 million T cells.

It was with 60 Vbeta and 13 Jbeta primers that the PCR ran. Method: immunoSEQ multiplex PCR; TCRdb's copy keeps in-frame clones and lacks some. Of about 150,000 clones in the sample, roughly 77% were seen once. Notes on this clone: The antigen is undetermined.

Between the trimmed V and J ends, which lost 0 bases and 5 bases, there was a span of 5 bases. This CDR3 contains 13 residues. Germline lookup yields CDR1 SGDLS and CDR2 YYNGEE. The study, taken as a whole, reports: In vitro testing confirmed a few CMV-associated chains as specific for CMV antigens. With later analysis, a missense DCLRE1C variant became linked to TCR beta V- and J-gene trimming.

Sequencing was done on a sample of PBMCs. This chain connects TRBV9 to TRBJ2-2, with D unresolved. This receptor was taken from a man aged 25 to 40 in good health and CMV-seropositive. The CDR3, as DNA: TGTGCCAGCAGCGTAGTGAGGACCGGGGAGCTGTTTTTT. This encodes CASSVVRTGELFF.